This T cell receptor beta chain appears in the sequencing data of a study of T-cell memory formation after mild COVID-19. V lost 7 bases to trimming and J lost 1 base, with 14 bases between them. The CDR3 contains 13 residues. Per the germline V gene, CDR1 is SQVTM and CDR2 is ANQGSEA. TCRdb called the 5' RACE reads again in MiXCR, with one record for every CDR3 protein. The profile shows under 110,000 distinct CDR3 sequences, 9.5% to 15% of them singletons. The V call is TRBV29-1, the J call TRBJ2-7; D is undetermined. Input material: PBMCs or a T cell subset sorted from them (not recorded which). This receptor was identified in an adult woman who had mild COVID-19 (a few samples of this study predate the infection). Cell type and time point are not known. The CDR3 coding sequence is TGCAGCGCCATCCTCCCCGGGTCCTACGAGCAGTACTTC. Translation: CSAILPGSYEQYF.